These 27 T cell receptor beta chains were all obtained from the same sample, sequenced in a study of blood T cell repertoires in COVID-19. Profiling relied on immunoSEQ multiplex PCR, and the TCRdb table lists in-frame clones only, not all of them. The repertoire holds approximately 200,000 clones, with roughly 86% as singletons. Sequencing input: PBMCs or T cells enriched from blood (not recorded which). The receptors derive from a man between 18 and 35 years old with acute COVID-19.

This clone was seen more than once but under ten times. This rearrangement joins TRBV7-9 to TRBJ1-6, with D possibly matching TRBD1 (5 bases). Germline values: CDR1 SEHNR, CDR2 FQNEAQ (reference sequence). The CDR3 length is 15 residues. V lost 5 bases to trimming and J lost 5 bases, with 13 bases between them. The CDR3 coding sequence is TGTGCCAGCAGCACGCGGGACTCTAATAATTCACCCCTCCACTTT. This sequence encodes CASSTRDSNNSPLHF. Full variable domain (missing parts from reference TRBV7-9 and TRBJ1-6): DTGVSQNPRHKITKRGQNVTFRCDPISEHNRLYWYRQTLGQGPEFLTYFQNEAQLEKSRLLSDRFSAERPKGSFSTLEIQRTEQGDSAMYLCASSTRDSNNSPLHFGNGTRLTVT.

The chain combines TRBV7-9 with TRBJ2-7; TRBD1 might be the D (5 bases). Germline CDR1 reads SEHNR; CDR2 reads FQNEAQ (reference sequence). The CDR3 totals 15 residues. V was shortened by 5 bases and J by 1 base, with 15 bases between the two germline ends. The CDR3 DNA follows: TGTGCCAGCAGCCATCACCCGACAGCTTCCTACGAGCAGTACTTC. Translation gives CASSHHPTASYEQYF.

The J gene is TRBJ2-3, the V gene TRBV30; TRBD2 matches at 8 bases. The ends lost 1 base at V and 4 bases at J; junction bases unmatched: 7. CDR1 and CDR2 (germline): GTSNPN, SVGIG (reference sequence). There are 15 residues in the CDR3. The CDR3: CAWSGRAGVPDTQYF. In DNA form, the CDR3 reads TGTGCCTGGAGTGGCCGAGCGGGAGTTCCAGATACGCAGTATTTT.

DNA for the CDR3: TGTGCCAGTAGTATCAGGGTTCCAAATCAGCCCCAGCATTTT. Translated: CASSIRVPNQPQHF. The V call is TRBV19, the J call TRBJ1-5, with D maybe TRBD1 (5 bases). This CDR3 region has 14 residues. Germline CDR1 LNHDA, CDR2 SQIVND (reference sequence). V gave up 3 bases and J gave up 4 bases, with 10 bases separating them.

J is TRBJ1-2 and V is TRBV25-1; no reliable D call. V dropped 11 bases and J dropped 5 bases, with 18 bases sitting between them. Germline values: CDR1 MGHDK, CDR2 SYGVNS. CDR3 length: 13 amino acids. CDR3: CAAPSGESYGYTF. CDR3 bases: TGTGCCGCTCCTTCCGGGGAGTCATATGGCTACACCTTC.

CDR3 residues: CASSLAPDRGLYSPLHF. The CDR3 nucleotides read TGCGCCAGCAGCTTGGCACCAGACAGGGGGCTATATTCACCCCTCCACTTT. This chain links TRBV5-1 with TRBJ1-6, with 10 nucleotides matching TRBD1. The CDR3 has 17 amino acids. CDR1 is SGHRS, CDR2 YFSETQ, per germline. The ends lost 0 bases at V and 8 bases at J; junction bases unmatched: 8.

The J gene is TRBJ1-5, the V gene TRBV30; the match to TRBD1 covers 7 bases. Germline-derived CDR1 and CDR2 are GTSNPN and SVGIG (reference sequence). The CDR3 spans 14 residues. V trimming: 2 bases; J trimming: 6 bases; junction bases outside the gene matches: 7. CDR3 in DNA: TGTGCCTGGAGTACTCGACAGGGCACTCAGCCCCAGCATTTT. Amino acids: CAWSTRQGTQPQHF.

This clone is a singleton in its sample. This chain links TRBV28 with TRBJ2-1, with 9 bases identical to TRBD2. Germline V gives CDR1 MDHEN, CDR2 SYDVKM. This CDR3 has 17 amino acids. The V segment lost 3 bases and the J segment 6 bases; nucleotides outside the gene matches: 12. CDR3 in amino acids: CASSFPAEASGINEQFF. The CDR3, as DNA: TGTGCCAGCAGTTTTCCCGCGGAGGCTAGCGGGATCAATGAGCAGTTCTTC.

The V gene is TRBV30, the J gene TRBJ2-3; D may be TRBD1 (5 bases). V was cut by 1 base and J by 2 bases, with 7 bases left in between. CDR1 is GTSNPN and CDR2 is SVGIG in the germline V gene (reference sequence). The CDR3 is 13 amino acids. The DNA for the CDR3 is TGTGCCTGGAGTGGCAGGGCCACAGATACGCAGTATTTT. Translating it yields CAWSGRATDTQYF.

The CDR3 nucleotides are TGTGCCAGCAGTTTAGCTCAGGATACGCAGTATTTT. Translation gives CASSLAQDTQYF. J is TRBJ2-3 and V is TRBV6-6, with no clear D. The CDR3 extends over 12 amino acids. Germline CDR1 and CDR2: MNHNY and SVGAGI (reference sequence). Trimming removed 4 bases at V and 6 bases at J, with 8 bases between.

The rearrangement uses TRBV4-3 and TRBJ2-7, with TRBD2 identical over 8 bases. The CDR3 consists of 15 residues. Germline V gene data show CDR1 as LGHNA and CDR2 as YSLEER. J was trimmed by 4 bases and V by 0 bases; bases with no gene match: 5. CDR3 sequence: CASSQDRAGVYEQYF. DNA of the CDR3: TGCGCCAGCAGCCAAGACCGAGCGGGAGTTTACGAGCAGTACTTC.

The CDR3 nucleotides are TGTGCCAGCTCACCACGTCAAGGGGCTGAAGCTTTCTTT. Translating it yields CASSPRQGAEAFF. The gene calls are TRBV18 and TRBJ1-1; D is possibly TRBD1 (5 bases). The V end lost 1 base, the J end lost 6 bases, and 9 bases lay between the germline ends. The CDR3 is 13 amino acids. Per the germline V gene, CDR1 is KGHSH and CDR2 is LQKENI. Full variable domain (remainder filled in from reference TRBV18 and TRBJ1-1): NAGVMQNPRHLVRRRGQEARLRCSPMKGHSHVYWYRQLPEEGLKFMVYLQKENIIDESGMPKERFSAEFPKEGPSILRIQQVVRGDSAAYFCASSPRQGAEAFFGQGTRLTVV.

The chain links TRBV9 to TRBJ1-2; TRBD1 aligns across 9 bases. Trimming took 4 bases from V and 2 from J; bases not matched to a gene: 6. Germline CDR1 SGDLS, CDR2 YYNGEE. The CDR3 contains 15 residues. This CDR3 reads CASSPEDRGNYGYTF. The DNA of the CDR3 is TGTGCCAGCAGCCCAGAGGACAGGGGAAACTATGGCTACACCTTC.

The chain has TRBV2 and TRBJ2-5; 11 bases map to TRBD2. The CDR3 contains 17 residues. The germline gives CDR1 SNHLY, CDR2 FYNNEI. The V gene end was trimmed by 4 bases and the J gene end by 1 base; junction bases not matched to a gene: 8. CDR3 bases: TGTGCCAGCAGTGTCCGGCGACTAGCGGGGACCCAAGAGACCCAGTACTTC. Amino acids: CASSVRRLAGTQETQYF.

CDR3 sequence reads: CASSKGLAGGLSPGEQYF. The CDR3 DNA sequence: TGTGCCAGCAGCAAGGGCCTAGCGGGAGGGCTTAGTCCGGGGGAGCAGTACTTC. The J gene is TRBJ2-7, the V gene TRBV21-1; the table's TRBD2 call for D was not verified on the DNA. TRBV21-1 is an annotated pseudogene. This CDR3 has 18 residues.

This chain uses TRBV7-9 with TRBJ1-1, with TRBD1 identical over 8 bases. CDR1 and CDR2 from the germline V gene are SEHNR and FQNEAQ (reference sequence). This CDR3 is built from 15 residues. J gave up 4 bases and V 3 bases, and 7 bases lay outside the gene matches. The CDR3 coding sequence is TGTGCCAGCAGCTTTGGTCAGGGGGCCTTCACTGAAGCTTTCTTT. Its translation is CASSFGQGAFTEAFF. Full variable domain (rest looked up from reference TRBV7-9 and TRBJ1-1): DTGVSQNPRHKITKRGQNVTFRCDPISEHNRLYWYRQTLGQGPEFLTYFQNEAQLEKSRLLSDRFSAERPKGSFSTLEIQRTEQGDSAMYLCASSFGQGAFTEAFFGQGTRLTVV.

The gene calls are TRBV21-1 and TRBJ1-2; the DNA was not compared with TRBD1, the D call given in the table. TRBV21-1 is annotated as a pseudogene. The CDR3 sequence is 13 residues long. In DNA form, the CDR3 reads TGTGCCAGCACCAACAGGGGGAGTTATGGCTACACCTTC. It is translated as CASTNRGSYGYTF.

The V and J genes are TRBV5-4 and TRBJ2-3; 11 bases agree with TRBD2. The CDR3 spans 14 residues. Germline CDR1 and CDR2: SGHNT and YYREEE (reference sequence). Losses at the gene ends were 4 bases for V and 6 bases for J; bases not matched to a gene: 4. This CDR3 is CASSSSGRGDTQYF. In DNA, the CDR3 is TGTGCCAGCAGCAGTAGCGGGAGGGGGGATACGCAGTATTTT.

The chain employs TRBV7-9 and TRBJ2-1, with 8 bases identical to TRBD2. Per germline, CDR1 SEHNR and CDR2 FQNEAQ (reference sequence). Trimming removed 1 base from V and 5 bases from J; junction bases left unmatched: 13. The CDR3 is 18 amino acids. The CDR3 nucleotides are TGTGCCAGCAGCTTAGGACAGTTTAGCGGGGAGGGTCACAATGAGCAGTTCTTC. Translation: CASSLGQFSGEGHNEQFF. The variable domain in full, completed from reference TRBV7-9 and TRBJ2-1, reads DTGVSQNPRHKITKRGQNVTFRCDPISEHNRLYWYRQTLGQGPEFLTYFQNEAQLEKSRLLSDRFSAERPKGSFSTLEIQRTEQGDSAMYLCASSLGQFSGEGHNEQFFGPGTRLTVL.

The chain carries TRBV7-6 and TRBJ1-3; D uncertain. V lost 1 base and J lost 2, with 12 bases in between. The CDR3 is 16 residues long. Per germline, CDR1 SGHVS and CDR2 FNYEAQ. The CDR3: CASSLGAATTGNTIYF. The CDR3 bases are TGTGCCAGCAGCTTAGGCGCAGCCACTACTGGAAACACCATATATTTT.

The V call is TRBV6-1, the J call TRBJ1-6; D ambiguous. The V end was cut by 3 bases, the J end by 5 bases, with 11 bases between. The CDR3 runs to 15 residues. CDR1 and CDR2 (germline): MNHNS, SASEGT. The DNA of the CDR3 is TGTGCCAGCAGTGAGAGGACTGGGGATAATTCACCCCTCCACTTT. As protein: CASSERTGDNSPLHF.

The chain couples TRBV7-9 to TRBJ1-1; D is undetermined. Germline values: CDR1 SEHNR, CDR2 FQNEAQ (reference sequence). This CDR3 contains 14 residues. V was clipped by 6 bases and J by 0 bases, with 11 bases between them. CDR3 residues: CASSLGSVNTEAFF. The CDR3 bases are TGTGCCAGCAGTCTAGGATCGGTGAACACTGAAGCTTTCTTT. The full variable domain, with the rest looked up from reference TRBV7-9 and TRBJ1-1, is DTGVSQNPRHKITKRGQNVTFRCDPISEHNRLYWYRQTLGQGPEFLTYFQNEAQLEKSRLLSDRFSAERPKGSFSTLEIQRTEQGDSAMYLCASSLGSVNTEAFFGQGTRLTVV.

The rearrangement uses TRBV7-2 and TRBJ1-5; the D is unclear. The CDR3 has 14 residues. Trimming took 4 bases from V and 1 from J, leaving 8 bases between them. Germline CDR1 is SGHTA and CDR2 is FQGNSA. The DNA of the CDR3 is TGTGCCAGCAGCTCGGGTCTCAGCAATCAGCCCCAGCATTTT. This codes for CASSSGLSNQPQHF.

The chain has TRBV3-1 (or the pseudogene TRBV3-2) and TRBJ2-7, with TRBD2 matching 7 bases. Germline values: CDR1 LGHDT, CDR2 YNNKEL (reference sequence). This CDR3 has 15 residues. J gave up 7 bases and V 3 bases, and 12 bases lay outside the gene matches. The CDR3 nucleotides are TGTGCCAGCAGCCACATTACCAGCGGGGAGCGAGAGCAGTACTTC. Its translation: CASSHITSGEREQYF.

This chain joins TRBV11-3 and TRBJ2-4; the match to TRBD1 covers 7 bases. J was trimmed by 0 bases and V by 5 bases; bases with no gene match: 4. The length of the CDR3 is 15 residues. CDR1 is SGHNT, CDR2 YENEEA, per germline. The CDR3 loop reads CASSADRVAKNIQYF. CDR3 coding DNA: TGTGCCAGCAGCGCAGACAGGGTAGCCAAAAACATTCAGTACTTC.

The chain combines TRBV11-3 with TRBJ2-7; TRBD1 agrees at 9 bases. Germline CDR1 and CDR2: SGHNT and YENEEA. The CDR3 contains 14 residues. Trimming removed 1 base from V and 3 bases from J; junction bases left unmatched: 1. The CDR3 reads CASSLGGQGYEQYF. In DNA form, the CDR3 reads TGTGCCAGCAGCTTAGGGGGACAGGGCTACGAGCAGTACTTC.

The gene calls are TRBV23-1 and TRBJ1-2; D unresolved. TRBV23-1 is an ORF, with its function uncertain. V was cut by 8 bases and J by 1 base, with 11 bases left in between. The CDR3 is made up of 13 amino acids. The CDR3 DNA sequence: TGCGCCAGCCTGACTCCATTTAACTATGGCTACACCTTC. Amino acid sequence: CASLTPFNYGYTF.